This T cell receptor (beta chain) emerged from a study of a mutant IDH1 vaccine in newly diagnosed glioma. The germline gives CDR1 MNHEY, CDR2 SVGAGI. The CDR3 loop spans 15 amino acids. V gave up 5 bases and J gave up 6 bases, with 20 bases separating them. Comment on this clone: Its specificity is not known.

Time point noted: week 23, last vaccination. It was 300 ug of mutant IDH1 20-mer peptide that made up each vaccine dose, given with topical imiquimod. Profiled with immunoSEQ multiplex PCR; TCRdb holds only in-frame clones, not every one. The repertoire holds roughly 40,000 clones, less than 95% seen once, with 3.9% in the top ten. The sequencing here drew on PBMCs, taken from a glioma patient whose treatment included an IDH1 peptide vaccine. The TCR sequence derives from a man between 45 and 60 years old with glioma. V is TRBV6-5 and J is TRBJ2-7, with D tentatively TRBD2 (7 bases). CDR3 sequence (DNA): TGTGCCAGCAGTCCCGGGAGAGGCGGGGGCCGCGAGCAGTACTTC. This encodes CASSPGRGGGREQYF.